This T cell receptor beta chain was retrieved from a study of chemoradiotherapy in HPV16-positive cancers. CDR1 is SGHTA, CDR2 FQGNSA, per germline. The CDR3 is 19 amino acids. V gave up 2 bases and J gave up 1 base, with 21 bases separating them. Concerning this clone itself: The antigen remains undetermined.

Study-wide findings and caveats: Candidate HPV-specific clones and E7-related TCR motifs grew in tumor during treatment. Only a couple of HPV16-positive patients supplied the functional HPV-specificity definition.

Libraries were prepared by immunoSEQ multiplex PCR; TCRdb keeps only in-frame clonotypes and omits some of them. The table lists some 7,000 clones, 70% to 90% of them singletons, with about 3.7% in the top ten. This chain links TRBV7-2 with TRBJ2-4; D not resolved. This receptor was identified in a human donor with HPV-associated anogenital cancer. This specimen was acquired from a patient who underwent chemoradiotherapy. Written as DNA, the CDR3 is TGTGCCAGCAGCTTATATGGGATCAACACGCCCACGGCCAAAAACATTCAGTACTTC. Translated: CASSLYGINTPTAKNIQYF.